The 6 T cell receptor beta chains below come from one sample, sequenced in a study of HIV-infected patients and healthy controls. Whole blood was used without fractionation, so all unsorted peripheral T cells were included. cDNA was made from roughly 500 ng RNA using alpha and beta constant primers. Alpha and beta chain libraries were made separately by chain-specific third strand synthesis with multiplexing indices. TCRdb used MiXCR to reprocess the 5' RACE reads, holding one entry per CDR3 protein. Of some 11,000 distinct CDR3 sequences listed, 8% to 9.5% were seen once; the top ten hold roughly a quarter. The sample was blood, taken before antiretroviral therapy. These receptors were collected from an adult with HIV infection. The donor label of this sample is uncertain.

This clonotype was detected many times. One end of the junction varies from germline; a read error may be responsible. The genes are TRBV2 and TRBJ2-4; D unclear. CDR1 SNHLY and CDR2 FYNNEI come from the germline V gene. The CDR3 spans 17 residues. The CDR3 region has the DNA TGTGCCAGCACTGAAGCAACCCCTTCTATGGCCAAAAACATTCAGTACTTC. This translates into CASTEATPSMAKNIQYF.

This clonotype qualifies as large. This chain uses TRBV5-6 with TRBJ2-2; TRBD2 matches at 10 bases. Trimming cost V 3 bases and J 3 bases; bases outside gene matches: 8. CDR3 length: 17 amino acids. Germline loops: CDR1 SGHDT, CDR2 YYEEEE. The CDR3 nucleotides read TGTGCCAGCAGCTCCCCTGAGCGGGAGGGCGACACCGGGGAGCTGTTTTTT. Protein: CASSSPEREGDTGELFF.

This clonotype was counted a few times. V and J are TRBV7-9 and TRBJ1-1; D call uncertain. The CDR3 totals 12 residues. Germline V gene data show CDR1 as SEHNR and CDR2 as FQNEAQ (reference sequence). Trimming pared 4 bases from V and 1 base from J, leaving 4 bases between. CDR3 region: CASSWANTEAFF. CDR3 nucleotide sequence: TGTGCCAGCAGCTGGGCGAACACTGAAGCTTTCTTT.

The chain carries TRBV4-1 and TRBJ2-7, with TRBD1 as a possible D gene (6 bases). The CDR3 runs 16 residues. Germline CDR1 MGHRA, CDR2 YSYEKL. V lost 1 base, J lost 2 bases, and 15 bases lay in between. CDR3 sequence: CASSQVDRGSAYEQYF. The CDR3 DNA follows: TGCGCCAGCAGCCAAGTGGACAGAGGAAGCGCCTACGAGCAGTACTTC.

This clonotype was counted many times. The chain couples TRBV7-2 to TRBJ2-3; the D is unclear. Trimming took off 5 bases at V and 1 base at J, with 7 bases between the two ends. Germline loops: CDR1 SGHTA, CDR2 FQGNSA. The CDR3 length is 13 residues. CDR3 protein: CASSQAGTDTQYF. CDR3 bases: TGTGCCAGCAGCCAAGCAGGCACAGATACGCAGTATTTT.

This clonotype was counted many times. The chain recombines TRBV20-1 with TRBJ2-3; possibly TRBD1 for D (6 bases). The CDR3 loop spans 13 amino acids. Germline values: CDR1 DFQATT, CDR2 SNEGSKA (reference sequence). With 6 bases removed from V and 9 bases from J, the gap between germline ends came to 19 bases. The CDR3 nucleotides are TGCAGTGCCACTTACGACGCAGGGGACACGCAGTATTTT. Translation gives CSATYDAGDTQYF.